Detailed here is one TCR beta chain. Its specificity is unknown. Sequencing used immunoSEQ multiplex PCR; TCRdb keeps in-frame clones, though not all of them. The table has about 130,000 clones, just under 95% seen once. The data derive from a study of T cell responses to AZD1222 COVID-19 vaccine. Study findings and constraints: Reportedly, nearly half the spike-specific TCRs target unmutated variant regions. Researchers report vaccine-associated CD4 TCRs spanning spike, with dominance at 160-218 and 743-854. The donor group comprised mostly white British people and more females; the analysis possibly underestimated clonal diversity.

The source material was peripheral blood, sampled on day 0 of AZD1222 vaccination. The TCR was taken from an adult in good health.

The CDR3 nucleotides are TGTGCCAGCAGCCTAGGGGTGGACTATGGCTACACCTTC. This gives the protein CASSLGVDYGYTF. This chain links TRBV14 with TRBJ1-2, with D possibly TRBD1 on 5 matching bases. The CDR3 consists of 13 residues. Germline V gene lookup returns CDR1 SGHDN and CDR2 FVKESK. Trimming took 4 bases from V and 3 from J, leaving 9 bases between them.